Listed below are T cell receptor beta chains from one sample, sequenced in a study of T cells in Graves' hyperthyroidism and ophthalmopathy. TCRdb analysed the multiplex PCR reads with MiXCR anew, one entry per CDR3 protein. The table has under 500,000 distinct CDR3 sequences, over 13% seen once. The sample consisted of blood. The receptors derive from a man aged 50 to 60 with Graves' ophthalmopathy. Each CDR3 is given with its conserved first and last residue. D genes are given only for firm matches. The size field is filled for only some rows; it gives once, few, many or a size class.

TRBV6-1	TRBJ1-2	-	-	TGTGCCAGCAGCTTACAGGGTTTCGGGGATGGCTACACCTTC	CASSLQGFGDGYTF
TRBV5-4	TRBJ2-7	few	TRBD1	TGTGCCAGCAGCTCTCCGGGACAGGGACCTTACGAGCAGTACTTC	CASSSPGQGPYEQYF
TRBV4-2	TRBJ1-2	few	TRBD1	TGTGCCACCGGAGGGACAGGCGTCGCCTATGGCTACACCTTC	CATGGTGVAYGYTF
TRBV2	TRBJ2-7	many	-	TGTGCCAGCAGTGAGGGGACCACCTACGAGCAGTACTTC	CASSEGTTYEQYF
TRBV10-3	TRBJ1-3	few	TRBD1	TGTGCCATCGGGGGACAGGTCCCTGGAAACACCATATATTTT	CAIGGQVPGNTIYF
TRBV19	TRBJ2-1	-	-	TGTGCCAGTAGGAGGGACACTCGCAATGAGCAGTTCTTC	CASRRDTRNEQFF
TRBV7-8	TRBJ2-2	-	-	TGTGCCAGCAGGAGCTTAGCGGGTGCGGGGGCGGGCGGGGAGCTGTTTTTT	CASRSLAGAGAGGELFF
TRBV4-2	TRBJ2-7	many	-	TGTGCCAGCAGCCAAGGGGGCCTCTCCTACGAGCAGTACTTC	CASSQGGLSYEQYF
TRBV3-1	TRBJ2-3	-	-	TGTGCCAGCAGCCAAGAGGTGATAGCGGGCACAGATACGCAGTATTTT	CASSQEVIAGTDTQYF
TRBV18	TRBJ2-7	many	-	TGTGCCAGCTCCTCACAAAACTCCTACGAGCAGTACTTC	CASSSQNSYEQYF
TRBV19	TRBJ2-1	few	TRBD2	TGTGCCAGTAGCCCCACCGGGACTAGCGGGCAGGCTGGGCAGTTCTTC	CASSPTGTSGQAGQFF
TRBV5-1	TRBJ2-7	-	TRBD1	TGCGCCAGCAGCCCGGGACAGGGGACGATGGAAGAGCAGTACTTC	CASSPGQGTMEEQYF
TRBV15	TRBJ1-4	once	TRBD1	TGTGCCACCAGCAGGAGGACAGGGGGAGTTGAAAAACTGTTTTTT	CATSRRTGGVEKLFF
TRBV5-1	TRBJ2-5	-	-	TGCGCCAGCAGCTTGGGGATGGTTCAAGAGACCCAGTACTTC	CASSLGMVQETQYF
TRBV2	TRBJ2-7	many	TRBD2	TGTGCCAGCAGTGAAGCGCTAGGGCGGGGGGCCTACGAGCAGTACTTC	CASSEALGRGAYEQYF
TRBV20-1	TRBJ2-1	-	-	TGCAGTGCTAGAGATCTGTGGGGACCCTACAATGAGCAGTTCTTC	CSARDLWGPYNEQFF
TRBV20-1	TRBJ2-1	many	TRBD2	TGCAGTGCTAGTCGTGGGGTGGGAGGGCCCCACAATGAGCAGTTCTTC	CSASRGVGGPHNEQFF
TRBV29-1	TRBJ2-2	many	TRBD1	TGCAGCGGGGGACAGGGTCTAACCGGGGAGCTGTTTTTT	CSGGQGLTGELFF
TRBV29-1	TRBJ1-3	-	TRBD1	TGCAGCGTTACTGGGAGACAGGGTACCGGAAACACCATATATTTT	CSVTGRQGTGNTIYF
TRBV3-1	TRBJ1-2	many	TRBD1	TGTGCCAGCAGCCGGGGACAGGGGGTTAACTATGGCTACACCTTC	CASSRGQGVNYGYTF
TRBV19	TRBJ2-5	-	-	TGTGCCACATCGTGGGGCCAAGAGACCCAGTACTTC	CATSWGQETQYF
TRBV5-4	TRBJ2-1	few	TRBD1	TGTGCCAGCAGCCCGGACAGGGTTGCTGAGCAGTTCTTC	CASSPDRVAEQFF
TRBV29-1	TRBJ2-2	-	TRBD2	TGCAGCGTTGTAGCGGGAGCCCCGGGGACCGGGGAGCTGTTTTTT	CSVVAGAPGTGELFF
TRBV6-1	TRBJ1-6	many	-	TGTGCCAGCAGTGAAGAATTGGGACCACCCCTCCACTTT	CASSEELGPPLHF
TRBV7-3	TRBJ2-7	many	-	TGTGCCAGCAGCTTAAATCCGGGATGGGAGCAGTACTTC	CASSLNPGWEQYF
TRBV7-9	TRBJ1-2	-	TRBD1	TGTGCCAGCAGCGAAGGGGGCCCCGGGGGTTATGGCTACACCTTC	CASSEGGPGGYGYTF
TRBV25-1	TRBJ1-6	-	-	TGTGCCAGCGCAGGTCCCTATAATTCACCCCTCCACTTT	CASAGPYNSPLHF
TRBV2	TRBJ2-1	few	-	TGTGCCAGCAGTGAAGAAGACTCCACTCAGCAGTTCTTC	CASSEEDSTQQFF
TRBV29-1	TRBJ2-2	many	-	TGCAGCGTTGAGGCCGGGACCTACACCGGGGAGCTGTTTTTT	CSVEAGTYTGELFF
TRBV7-2	TRBJ2-5	many	-	TGTGCCAGCCGGGAACGGGGACTACAGGGAATTGAGACCCAGTACTTC	CASRERGLQGIETQYF
TRBV6-1	TRBJ2-2	few	-	TGTGCCAGCGAGGACTTGCAACACGGGGAGCTGTTTTTT	CASEDLQHGELFF
TRBV20-1	TRBJ2-7	many	TRBD1	TGCAGCGCTGGGACAGGGAACTCCTACGAGCAGTACTTC	CSAGTGNSYEQYF
TRBV18	TRBJ1-1	few	TRBD1	TGTGCCAGCTCAAGCCAGGGGGTAGAGAACACTGAAGCTTTCTTT	CASSSQGVENTEAFF